What follows is one T cell receptor beta chain and its context. Its antigen is still unknown. The sample comes from a study of T cell responses to AZD1222 COVID-19 vaccine. Study outcomes and limitations: Seropositive AZD1222 recipients at baseline numbered only five to seven. None of the repertoires were sampled until the peak T cell response had passed. Across spike, vaccine-associated CD4 TCRs were found, dominant at 160-218 and 743-854.

TCRdb's table, derived via immunoSEQ multiplex PCR, lists solely in-frame clones and lacks some. The sample lists around 99,000 clones; under 95% were seen once. Germline V lookup: CDR1 MNHEY, CDR2 SVGAGI. CDR3 size: 15 residues. Trimming shortened V by 0 bases and J by 0 bases, and 8 bases separated the two germline ends. This chain joins TRBV6-5 and TRBJ1-1, with a tentative D call TRBD1 (6 bases). This clonotype was obtained from an adult in good health. The material was peripheral blood, obtained on day 0 of AZD1222 vaccination. The CDR3 region has the DNA TGTGCCAGCAGTTACTCGGCAGGGGTGAACACTGAAGCTTTCTTT. Amino acid sequence: CASSYSAGVNTEAFF.